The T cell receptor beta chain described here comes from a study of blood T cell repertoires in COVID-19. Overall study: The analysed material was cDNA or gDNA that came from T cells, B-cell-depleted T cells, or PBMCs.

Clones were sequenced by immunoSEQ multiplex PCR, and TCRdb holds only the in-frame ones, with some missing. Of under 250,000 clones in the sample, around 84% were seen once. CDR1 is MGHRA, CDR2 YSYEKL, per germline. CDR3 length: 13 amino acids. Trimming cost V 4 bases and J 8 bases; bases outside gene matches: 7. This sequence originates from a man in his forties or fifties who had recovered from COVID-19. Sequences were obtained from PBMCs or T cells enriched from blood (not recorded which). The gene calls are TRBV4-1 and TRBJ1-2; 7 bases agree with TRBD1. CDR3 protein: CASSPLRTGGYTF. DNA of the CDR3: TGCGCCAGCAGCCCCTTAAGGACAGGCGGCTACACCTTC.